Below are 12 T cell receptor beta chains sequenced from a single sample in a study of beta chain features in type 1 diabetes. All of the isolated RNA was reverse transcribed, so expressed TCRB transcripts were sequenced. Sequencing used immunoSEQ multiplex PCR; TCRdb keeps in-frame clones, though not all of them. The sample has about 620,000 clones, 15% seen once. The sequenced material came from naive CD4+ T cells from blood. These receptors were obtained from a man aged 18 to 29 in good health.

The CDR3 loop is CAIGTSGSPDTQYF. The CDR3 DNA follows: TGTGCCATCGGGACTAGCGGGAGCCCAGATACGCAGTATTTT. The genes are TRBV10-3 and TRBJ2-3; TRBD2 agrees at 14 bases. Germline assignment: CDR1 ENHRY and CDR2 SYGVKD. The CDR3 extends over 14 amino acids. J was trimmed by 4 bases and V by 8 bases; bases with no gene match: 2.

The chain carries TRBV7-2 and TRBJ2-7, with D possibly being TRBD1 (5 bases). The germline V gene encodes CDR1 SGHTA and CDR2 FQGNSA. This CDR3 region has 15 residues. V lost 2 bases and J 6 bases, leaving 17 bases between the germline ends. CDR3 sequence reads: CASSLSSGLRSEQYF. As DNA, the CDR3 is TGTGCCAGCAGCTTATCGTCAGGGTTGCGGTCCGAGCAGTACTTC. The full variable domain, its missing parts supplied by reference TRBV7-2 and TRBJ2-7, is GAGVSQSPSNKVTEKGKDVELRCDPISGHTALYWYRQSLGQGLEFLIYFQGNSAPDKSGLPSDRFSAERTGGSVSTLTIQRTQQEDSAVYLCASSLSSGLRSEQYFGPGTRLTVT.

This clone has more than one count but fewer than ten. The genes are TRBV27 and TRBJ1-3; no reliable D call. Trimming left V 6 bases short and J 3 bases short, with 12 bases between. This CDR3 has 14 amino acids. Germline-derived CDR1 and CDR2 are MNHEY and SMNVEV (reference sequence). In DNA form, the CDR3 reads TGTGCCAGCAGGGGGAGCGGGCATGGAAACACCATATATTTT. Its protein product is CASRGSGHGNTIYF.

This clone was counted between two and nine times. The CDR3 DNA sequence: TGTGCCAGTATGTGGGGGGCAGATACGCAGTATTTT. Protein product: CASMWGADTQYF. This chain links TRBV7-9 with TRBJ2-3, with a weak D call TRBD2 (6 bases). CDR3 size: 12 residues. Germline values: CDR1 SEHNR, CDR2 FQNEAQ (reference sequence). Trimming pared 9 bases from V and 4 bases from J, leaving 11 bases between. The full variable domain, in which reference TRBV7-9 and TRBJ2-3 provide the parts outside the CDR3, is DTGVSQNPRHKITKRGQNVTFRCDPISEHNRLYWYRQTLGQGPEFLTYFQNEAQLEKSRLLSDRFSAERPKGSFSTLEIQRTEQGDSAMYLCASMWGADTQYFGPGTRLTVL.

This clone was picked up a small number of times. The rearrangement links TRBV6-6 to TRBJ1-2, with D possibly TRBD1 on 5 matching bases. CDR1 and CDR2 (germline): MNHNY, SVGAGI (reference sequence). V lost 7 bases and J lost 3, with 15 bases in between. The CDR3 loop spans 14 amino acids. The CDR3 loop reads CASKDGREYYGYTF. CDR3 in DNA: TGTGCCAGCAAAGACGGCAGGGAGTACTATGGCTACACCTTC.

Points on this clone: This sample also contains other DNA sequences that code for the same CDR3. This chain links TRBV15 with TRBJ1-2; D is perhaps TRBD1 (5 bases). Germline V gene lookup returns CDR1 LNHNV and CDR2 YYDKDF (reference sequence). V lost 5 bases to trimming and J lost 4 bases, with 11 bases between them. This CDR3 is built from 13 residues. The CDR3 here is CATSRGEGYGYTF. CDR3 in DNA: TGTGCCACCAGCCGGGGGGAAGGCTATGGCTACACCTTC. Combining the CDR3 with reference TRBV15 and TRBJ1-2 gives the whole variable domain DAMVIQNPRYQVTQFGKPVTLSCSQTLNHNVMYWYQQKSSQAPKLLFHYYDKDFNNEADTPDNFQSRRPNTSFCFLDIRSPGLGDTAMYLCATSRGEGYGYTFGSGTRLTVV.

The rearrangement links TRBV18 to TRBJ2-7; tentatively, D is TRBD2 (7 bases). CDR1 KGHSH and CDR2 LQKENI come from the germline V gene. The CDR3 totals 15 residues. The V end lost 5 bases, the J end lost 2 bases, and 16 bases lay between the germline ends. CDR3 nucleotide sequence: TGTGCCAGCTCATCTGGCGCGGGGGCAACCTACGAGCAGTACTTC. Translated, it gives CASSSGAGATYEQYF.

The V and J genes are TRBV14 and TRBJ1-2; D is undetermined. This CDR3 comprises 14 residues. Germline V gene lookup returns CDR1 SGHDN and CDR2 FVKESK. The germline V and J ends were trimmed by 0 bases and 4 bases, with 9 bases remaining between them. The CDR3 is CASSQDLGPYGYTF. As DNA, the CDR3 is TGTGCCAGCAGCCAAGATCTCGGCCCCTATGGCTACACCTTC.

The rearrangement links TRBV5-1 to TRBJ2-4; D gene ambiguous. Trimming left V 5 bases short and J 15 bases short, with 6 bases between. CDR1 and CDR2 from the germline V gene are SGHRS and YFSETQ. The CDR3 has 8 residues. CDR3 sequence (DNA): TGCGCCAGCAGGTGGGGGTACTTC. This translates into CASRWGYF.

The V gene is TRBV10-3, the J gene TRBJ2-3; D possibly corresponds to TRBD1 (6 bases). The CDR3 consists of 14 residues. Per the germline V gene, CDR1 is ENHRY and CDR2 is SYGVKD. V lost 11 bases to trimming and J lost 0 bases, with 15 bases between them. This chain's CDR3 is CAARGLPSTDTQYF. CDR3 coding DNA: TGTGCCGCGAGGGGGTTGCCTAGCACAGATACGCAGTATTTT.

The chain uses TRBV6-5 and TRBJ2-3, with 8 bases lining up with TRBD1. V shed 6 bases and J 2 bases; nucleotides not matched to a gene: 7. CDR1 and CDR2 (germline): MNHEY, SVGAGI. There are 15 residues in the CDR3. CDR3 region: CASSRTGTVTDTQYF. The CDR3 coding sequence is TGTGCCAGCAGCCGGACAGGGACCGTCACAGATACGCAGTATTTT.

This clone was detected only a few times. The rearrangement uses TRBV5-1 and TRBJ2-7; no clear D gene. Trimming took off 0 bases at V and 1 base at J, with 11 bases between the two ends. The CDR3 sequence is 15 residues long. Germline V gives CDR1 SGHRS, CDR2 YFSETQ. The CDR3 DNA is TGCGCCAGCAGCTTGGACTTATCCTTATCCTACGAGCAGTACTTC. Protein product: CASSLDLSLSYEQYF. Together with reference TRBV5-1 and TRBJ2-7, the CDR3 gives the full variable domain: KAGVTQTPRYLIKTRGQQVTLSCSPISGHRSVSWYQQTPGQGLQFLFEYFSETQRNKGNFPGRFSGRQFSNSRSEMNVSTLELGDSALYLCASSLDLSLSYEQYFGPGTRLTVT.